The 13 T cell receptor beta chains below were found in one sample sequenced in a study of T-cell reconstitution after alpha-beta-depleted transplantation in children. The TCRbeta library incorporated unique molecular identifiers. One entry per CDR3 protein results from TCRdb running MiXCR on the PCR reads. Altogether around 240,000 distinct CDR3 sequences are present, over 9.5% being singletons, with the ten largest covering 5% to 6%. Here the sequenced sample was PBMCs from the stem cell graft donor, taken from the stem cell graft. The receptors were sampled from a human donor who donated a stem cell graft to a child with SCID.

This clonotype has ten or more counts. The V and J genes are TRBV5-1 and TRBJ2-7; D gene unclear. The V end lost 4 bases, the J end lost 3 bases, and 14 bases lay between the germline ends. The V gene's germline CDR1 is SGHRS and CDR2 YFSETQ. The CDR3 consists of 14 residues. The CDR3 DNA follows: TGCGCCAGCAGCCCGACCCTGGGGTACTACGAGCAGTACTTC. Encoded protein: CASSPTLGYYEQYF.

The sample holds many counts of this clonotype. The J gene is TRBJ2-1, the V gene TRBV20-1; tentative D call: TRBD1 (5 bases). V was cut by 4 bases and J by 4 bases, with 20 bases left in between. The germline gives CDR1 DFQATT, CDR2 SNEGSKA (reference sequence). The CDR3 covers 16 residues. This CDR3 reads CSAIFRGKDAYNEQFF. In DNA form, the CDR3 reads TGCAGTGCTATCTTTAGGGGCAAAGACGCTTACAATGAGCAGTTCTTC.

This clonotype occurred a few times. The genes are TRBV2 and TRBJ2-5; 10 bases map to TRBD1. V gave up 4 bases and J gave up 7 bases; unmatched junction bases: 6. The CDR3 covers 14 residues. CDR1 SNHLY and CDR2 FYNNEI come from the germline V gene. Written as DNA, the CDR3 is TGTGCCAGCAGTGGAGGGACAGGGGTTGTGACCCAGTACTTC. Residues: CASSGGTGVVTQYF.

V and J are TRBV4-3 and TRBJ2-5; 7 bases are shared with TRBD1. Germline V gene sequence: CDR1 LGHNA, CDR2 YSLEER. The CDR3 extends over 14 amino acids. V lost 0 bases, J lost 5 bases, and 3 bases stayed unmatched. CDR3 sequence reads: CASSQEEQGETQYF. CDR3 bases: TGCGCCAGCAGCCAAGAAGAACAGGGGGAGACCCAGTACTTC.

This clonotype was seen ten or more times. V usage is TRBV7-6 and J usage is TRBJ2-1; 13 nucleotides match TRBD2. The germline CDR1 and CDR2 sequences are SGHVS and FNYEAQ. Trimming at V came to 5 bases and at J to 9 bases, leaving 7 bases not matched to a gene. CDR3 length: 15 amino acids. Here the CDR3 reads CASSPGTSGVIEQFF. CDR3 in DNA: TGTGCCAGCAGCCCCGGGACTAGCGGGGTTATTGAGCAGTTCTTC. Full variable domain (missing parts from reference TRBV7-6 and TRBJ2-1): GAGVSQSPRYKVTKRGQDVALRCDPISGHVSLYWYRQALGQGPEFLTYFNYEAQQDKSGLPNDRFSAERPEGSISTLTIQRTEQRDSAMYRCASSPGTSGVIEQFFGPGTRLTVL.

This clonotype was picked up many times. The rearrangement joins TRBV20-1 to TRBJ2-3, with TRBD2 matching 11 bases. The CDR3 loop spans 15 amino acids. Germline V gene sequence: CDR1 DFQATT, CDR2 SNEGSKA (reference sequence). The junction had 9 bases not matched to a gene; V was cut back by 1 base and J by 9 bases. This CDR3 is CSARVSVAGGVTQYF. CDR3 in DNA: TGCAGTGCTAGAGTCTCCGTAGCGGGGGGGGTCACGCAGTATTTT.

There are many counts of this clonotype. This chain joins TRBV7-9 and TRBJ1-6, with D perhaps TRBD1 (6 bases). The V gene's germline CDR1 is SEHNR and CDR2 FQNEAQ (reference sequence). Between the trimmed V and J ends, which lost 7 bases and 8 bases, there was a span of 18 bases. The CDR3 extends over 15 amino acids. CDR3 region: CASNRGAALDSPLHF. CDR3 DNA: TGTGCCAGCAACCGGGGGGCGGCTTTGGATTCACCCCTCCACTTT.

This clonotype has at least ten counts. The chain uses TRBV20-1 and TRBJ2-4; 7 nucleotides align to TRBD1. V dropped 0 bases and J dropped 1; count of bases not matched to a gene: 15. CDR1 is DFQATT and CDR2 is SNEGSKA in the germline V gene (reference sequence). CDR3 length: 19 amino acids. CDR3 coding DNA: TGCAGTGCTAGAGAGCGACCAGGGGGAATGAGTGGGGCCAAAAACATTCAGTACTTC. The encoded protein is CSARERPGGMSGAKNIQYF.

The genes are TRBV7-9 and TRBJ2-7, with TRBD1 matching 9 bases. CDR3 length: 15 amino acids. The trim removed 1 base at V and 5 bases at J, leaving 6 bases unmatched. Germline assignment: CDR1 SEHNR and CDR2 FQNEAQ (reference sequence). This CDR3 reads CASSLGDRDRDEQYF. In nucleotides, the CDR3 is TGTGCCAGCAGCTTAGGGGACAGGGATCGTGACGAGCAGTACTTC.

This clonotype was counted many times. The chain uses TRBV29-1 and TRBJ2-1; a possible D gene is TRBD2 (5 bases). CDR3 length: 14 residues. The germline V and J ends were trimmed by 3 bases and 7 bases, with 16 bases remaining between them. Germline values: CDR1 SQVTM, CDR2 ANQGSEA. In DNA, the CDR3 is TGCAGCGTTGAGTCGGCTAGCTTAGGGAATGAGCAGTTCTTC. Amino acids: CSVESASLGNEQFF.

Many counts were recorded for this clonotype. CDR3 in DNA: TGTGCCAGCAGCCGCGGGTGGGCCTCTGGAAACACCATATATTTT. It translates to CASSRGWASGNTIYF. This chain connects TRBV11-2 to TRBJ1-3; D remains ambiguous. CDR3 length: 15 amino acids. Germline V gives CDR1 SGHAT, CDR2 FQNNGV. Trimming pared 5 bases from V and 0 bases from J, leaving 11 bases between.

This clonotype was recorded many times. The chain recombines TRBV7-8 with TRBJ1-1; D may be TRBD1 (5 bases). V was cut by 1 base and J by 3 bases, with 9 bases left in between. Germline CDR1 is SGHVS and CDR2 is FQNEAQ. This CDR3 is 14 amino acids long. Written as DNA, the CDR3 is TGTGCCAGCAGCTTAGGGCAGGGTTACACTGAAGCTTTCTTT. It is translated as CASSLGQGYTEAFF.

This clonotype was recorded at least ten times. The V and J genes are TRBV10-3 and TRBJ2-3; D tentatively reads TRBD1 or TRBD2 (5 bases each). V was trimmed by 5 bases and J by 0 bases, leaving 12 bases between them. The CDR3 consists of 15 residues. Germline assignment: CDR1 ENHRY and CDR2 SYGVKD. This chain's CDR3 is CAISPGRFSTDTQYF. The CDR3 bases are TGTGCCATCAGTCCGGGGCGTTTTAGCACAGATACGCAGTATTTT.